This T cell receptor (beta chain) appears in the sequencing data of a study of T cell repertoires in cytomegalovirus infection. Across the study: CMV infection plus the matching HLA type was flagged by public TCR beta signatures. Study-level findings and limits: HLA-C-restricted, CMV-specific TCR beta clonotypes were dominant ex vivo.

Only a few counts were recorded for this clonotype. The antigen remains undetermined. The CDR3 extends over 15 amino acids. Trimming removed 10 bases at V and 4 bases at J, with 20 bases between. Germline-derived CDR1 and CDR2 are MDHEN and SYDVKM. One entry per CDR3 protein, called by TCRdb with MiXCR from the reads. Of roughly 340,000 distinct CDR3 sequences in the sample, about 28% were seen once. The chain is built from TRBV28 and TRBJ1-5; D may be TRBD1 (6 bases). This specimen consisted of cultured PBMCs, obtained from culture after CMV antigen stimulation. The clonotype was recovered from a human donor in good health (CMV status not recorded). Some clones in this sample may be carry-over from other donors' samples. The CDR3 loop is CAISRSQGKNQPQHF. In DNA form, the CDR3 reads TGTGCCATCAGCCGCTCTCAGGGGAAAAATCAGCCCCAGCATTTT.